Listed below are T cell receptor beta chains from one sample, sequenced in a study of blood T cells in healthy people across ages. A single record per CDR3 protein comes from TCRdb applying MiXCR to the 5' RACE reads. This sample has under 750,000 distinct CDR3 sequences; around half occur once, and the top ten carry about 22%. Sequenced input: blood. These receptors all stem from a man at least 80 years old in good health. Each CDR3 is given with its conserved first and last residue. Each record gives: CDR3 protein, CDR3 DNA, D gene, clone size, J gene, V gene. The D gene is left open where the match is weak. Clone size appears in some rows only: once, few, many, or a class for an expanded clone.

CDR3 protein: CSARGVIAGRPSTDTQYF; CDR3 DNA: TGCAGTGCTAGAGGAGTGATAGCGGGGCGCCCTAGCACAGATACGCAGTATTTT; D gene: TRBD2; clone size: few; J gene: TRBJ2-3; V gene: TRBV20-1
CDR3 protein: CASRRDGGTYEQYF; CDR3 DNA: TGTGCCAGCAGAAGGGACGGCGGAACCTACGAGCAGTACTTC; D gene: NA; clone size: NA; J gene: TRBJ2-7; V gene: TRBV6-2/TRBV6-3
CDR3 protein: CASSPGPVAGKETQYF; CDR3 DNA: TGTGCCAGCAGCCCTGGGCCTGTAGCGGGCAAAGAGACCCAGTACTTC; D gene: TRBD2; clone size: NA; J gene: TRBJ2-5; V gene: TRBV9
CDR3 protein: CATSDLSDVRTSGVGYEQFF; CDR3 DNA: TGTGCCACCAGTGATTTGAGCGATGTTCGGACTAGCGGGGTGGGTTATGAGCAGTTCTTC; D gene: TRBD2; clone size: NA; J gene: TRBJ2-1; V gene: TRBV24-1
CDR3 protein: CASSYASGRATETQYF; CDR3 DNA: TGTGCCAGCAGTTACGCTAGCGGGAGGGCCACGGAGACCCAGTACTTC; D gene: TRBD2; clone size: once; J gene: TRBJ2-5; V gene: TRBV6-2/TRBV6-3
CDR3 protein: CASSLQGFQETQYF; CDR3 DNA: TGTGCCAGCAGTTTACAGGGATTCCAAGAGACCCAGTACTTC; D gene: NA; clone size: few; J gene: TRBJ2-5; V gene: TRBV27
CDR3 protein: CASSPRAPTDTQYF; CDR3 DNA: TGTGCCAGCAGCCCGAGGGCCCCCACAGATACGCAGTATTTT; D gene: NA; clone size: once; J gene: TRBJ2-3; V gene: TRBV7-2
CDR3 protein: CSARDPLTLRGEQFF; CDR3 DNA: TGCAGTGCTAGAGATCCACTAACTCTTAGGGGTGAGCAGTTCTTC; D gene: NA; clone size: NA; J gene: TRBJ2-1; V gene: TRBV20-1
CDR3 protein: CASSLRDRVPGNTIYF; CDR3 DNA: TGTGCCAGCAGTTTAAGGGACCGGGTTCCTGGAAACACCATATATTTT; D gene: NA; clone size: NA; J gene: TRBJ1-3; V gene: TRBV12-3/TRBV12-4
CDR3 protein: CASSRPGTGNEQYF; CDR3 DNA: TGTGCCAGCAGCCGTCCCGGGACAGGTAACGAGCAGTACTTC; D gene: TRBD1; clone size: NA; J gene: TRBJ2-7; V gene: TRBV7-9
CDR3 protein: CASSLAEASTDTQYF; CDR3 DNA: TGCGCCAGCAGCTTAGCGGAGGCTAGCACAGATACGCAGTATTTT; D gene: NA; clone size: NA; J gene: TRBJ2-3; V gene: TRBV5-1
CDR3 protein: CASSPYVTDTQYF; CDR3 DNA: TGCGCCAGCAGCCCCTATGTCACAGATACGCAGTATTTT; D gene: NA; clone size: NA; J gene: TRBJ2-3; V gene: TRBV5-1
CDR3 protein: CASSLVFGNPSPLHF; CDR3 DNA: TGCGCCAGCAGCTTGGTTTTCGGGAACCCTTCACCCCTCCACTTT; D gene: NA; clone size: NA; J gene: TRBJ1-6; V gene: TRBV5-1
CDR3 protein: CSATGQANYGYTF; CDR3 DNA: TGCAGTGCTACCGGACAGGCAAACTATGGCTACACCTTC; D gene: TRBD1; clone size: NA; J gene: TRBJ1-2; V gene: TRBV20-1
CDR3 protein: CSGWTVATEAFF; CDR3 DNA: TGCAGCGGATGGACGGTAGCCACTGAAGCTTTCTTT; D gene: NA; clone size: NA; J gene: TRBJ1-1; V gene: TRBV29-1
CDR3 protein: CASRSGVTNEKLFF; CDR3 DNA: TGTGCCAGCAGAAGTGGAGTCACTAATGAAAAACTGTTTTTT; D gene: NA; clone size: NA; J gene: TRBJ1-4; V gene: TRBV11-2
CDR3 protein: CSLGLAGFSYNEQFF; CDR3 DNA: TGCAGTTTGGGACTAGCGGGATTTTCCTACAATGAGCAGTTCTTC; D gene: TRBD2; clone size: NA; J gene: TRBJ2-1; V gene: TRBV20-1
CDR3 protein: CASSPRLTGVWNTEAFF; CDR3 DNA: TGTGCCAGCAGTCCAAGATTAACAGGGGTATGGAACACTGAAGCTTTCTTT; D gene: TRBD1; clone size: once; J gene: TRBJ1-1; V gene: TRBV6-2/TRBV6-3
CDR3 protein: CASSLGALTNYGYTF; CDR3 DNA: TGTGCCAGCAGCTTAGGAGCTCTGACTAACTATGGCTACACCTTC; D gene: NA; clone size: NA; J gene: TRBJ1-2; V gene: TRBV7-2
CDR3 protein: CATSGGSHQPQHF; CDR3 DNA: TGTGCCACCAGTGGAGGGTCCCATCAGCCCCAGCATTTT; D gene: NA; clone size: NA; J gene: TRBJ1-5; V gene: TRBV24-1
CDR3 protein: CATLQGSEQYF; CDR3 DNA: TGTGCCACCCTACAGGGATCCGAGCAGTACTTC; D gene: NA; clone size: NA; J gene: TRBJ2-7; V gene: TRBV10-3
CDR3 protein: CASGAGGNSYEQYF; CDR3 DNA: TGCGCCAGCGGGGCGGGGGGAAACTCCTACGAGCAGTACTTC; D gene: TRBD2; clone size: NA; J gene: TRBJ2-7; V gene: TRBV5-1
CDR3 protein: CASAGNRVQPQHF; CDR3 DNA: TGTGCCAGCGCGGGTAATAGGGTTCAGCCCCAGCATTTT; D gene: NA; clone size: few; J gene: TRBJ1-5; V gene: TRBV6-5
CDR3 protein: CSASLRTGVNEQFF; CDR3 DNA: TGCAGTGCTAGCCTCCGAACAGGGGTCAATGAGCAGTTCTTC; D gene: TRBD1; clone size: NA; J gene: TRBJ2-1; V gene: TRBV20-1
CDR3 protein: CASSLFGTYGYTF; CDR3 DNA: TGTGCCAGCAGTTTATTTGGGACCTATGGCTACACCTTC; D gene: NA; clone size: NA; J gene: TRBJ1-2; V gene: TRBV28
CDR3 protein: CASGQEGYGQGYEQYF; CDR3 DNA: TGTGCCAGCGGCCAAGAGGGGTATGGACAGGGCTACGAGCAGTACTTC; D gene: TRBD1; clone size: NA; J gene: TRBJ2-7; V gene: TRBV4-2
CDR3 protein: CASRGQAGQPQHF; CDR3 DNA: TGTGCCAGCAGGGGACAGGCTGGCCAGCCCCAGCATTTT; D gene: TRBD1; clone size: NA; J gene: TRBJ1-5; V gene: TRBV2
CDR3 protein: CSVVQGGVVSYEQYF; CDR3 DNA: TGCAGCGTAGTACAGGGTGGGGTAGTTTCCTACGAGCAGTACTTC; D gene: NA; clone size: NA; J gene: TRBJ2-7; V gene: TRBV29-1
CDR3 protein: CSARKHPGTGYEQYF; CDR3 DNA: TGCAGTGCTAGGAAGCATCCCGGGACAGGGTACGAGCAGTACTTC; D gene: TRBD1; clone size: NA; J gene: TRBJ2-7; V gene: TRBV20-1
CDR3 protein: CSAREEGLGTQYF; CDR3 DNA: TGCAGTGCTAGAGAAGAAGGTTTGGGGACCCAGTACTTC; D gene: NA; clone size: NA; J gene: TRBJ2-5; V gene: TRBV20-1
CDR3 protein: CASSFSGGLDEQFF; CDR3 DNA: TGTGCCAGCAGCTTCAGCGGGGGGCTGGATGAGCAGTTCTTC; D gene: TRBD2; clone size: few; J gene: TRBJ2-1; V gene: TRBV7-2
CDR3 protein: CSAKDRAHEQYF; CDR3 DNA: TGCAGTGCTAAAGACAGGGCCCACGAGCAGTACTTC; D gene: TRBD1; clone size: few; J gene: TRBJ2-7; V gene: TRBV20-1
CDR3 protein: CASNRGDFNEQFF; CDR3 DNA: TGTGCCAGCAACAGGGGTGATTTCAATGAGCAGTTCTTC; D gene: TRBD1; clone size: few; J gene: TRBJ2-1; V gene: TRBV2
CDR3 protein: CSVQSDEQFF; CDR3 DNA: TGCAGCGTTCAGTCGGATGAGCAGTTCTTC; D gene: NA; clone size: NA; J gene: TRBJ2-1; V gene: TRBV29-1
CDR3 protein: CASSARTSGQETQYF; CDR3 DNA: TGTGCCAGTAGTGCCCGGACTAGTGGCCAAGAGACCCAGTACTTC; D gene: TRBD2; clone size: NA; J gene: TRBJ2-5; V gene: TRBV19
CDR3 protein: CSASSGGASNEQYF; CDR3 DNA: TGCAGTGCCTCCAGCGGGGGGGCCTCCAATGAGCAGTACTTC; D gene: TRBD2; clone size: once; J gene: TRBJ2-5; V gene: TRBV29-1
CDR3 protein: CASSPMAGPEETQYF; CDR3 DNA: TGTGCCAGCAGCCCCATGGCGGGGCCGGAAGAGACCCAGTACTTC; D gene: NA; clone size: NA; J gene: TRBJ2-5; V gene: TRBV9
CDR3 protein: CASSLGLEISSYNEQFF; CDR3 DNA: TGTGCCAGCAGCTTAGGTCTGGAGATAAGCTCCTACAATGAGCAGTTCTTC; D gene: NA; clone size: few; J gene: TRBJ2-1; V gene: TRBV7-9
CDR3 protein: CASKPTGANEQFF; CDR3 DNA: TGTGCCAGCAAACCGACAGGAGCCAATGAGCAGTTCTTC; D gene: NA; clone size: many; J gene: TRBJ2-1; V gene: TRBV6-5
CDR3 protein: CASSVKDELFF; CDR3 DNA: TGTGCCAGCAGCGTGAAGGATGAACTGTTTTTT; D gene: NA; clone size: NA; J gene: TRBJ1-4; V gene: TRBV5-6
CDR3 protein: CSALLPYYNEKLFF; CDR3 DNA: TGCAGTGCCCTCTTGCCGTATTATAATGAAAAACTGTTTTTT; D gene: NA; clone size: NA; J gene: TRBJ1-4; V gene: TRBV20-1
CDR3 protein: CSATDRSGARGDTQYF; CDR3 DNA: TGCAGTGCTACAGATCGAAGCGGGGCGAGGGGGGATACGCAGTATTTT; D gene: NA; clone size: NA; J gene: TRBJ2-3; V gene: TRBV20-1
CDR3 protein: CASSPRGGKYNEQFF; CDR3 DNA: TGTGCCAGCAGCCCCCGCGGCGGGAAGTACAATGAGCAGTTCTTC; D gene: NA; clone size: NA; J gene: TRBJ2-1; V gene: TRBV7-3
CDR3 protein: CASSLLARGLTGYTF; CDR3 DNA: TGTGCCAGCAGTTTACTGGCCAGGGGGCTCACTGGCTACACCTTC; D gene: TRBD1; clone size: few; J gene: TRBJ1-2; V gene: TRBV12-3/TRBV12-4
CDR3 protein: CASSQESTDTQYF; CDR3 DNA: TGTGCCAGCAGCCAAGAGTCGACAGATACGCAGTATTTT; D gene: NA; clone size: many; J gene: TRBJ2-3; V gene: TRBV3-1
CDR3 protein: CSAKGTGYEQYF; CDR3 DNA: TGCAGTGCTAAGGGGACAGGGTACGAGCAGTACTTC; D gene: TRBD1; clone size: NA; J gene: TRBJ2-7; V gene: TRBV20-1
CDR3 protein: CASQGIAGGNEQYF; CDR3 DNA: TGTGCCTCTCAGGGGATAGCGGGAGGTAACGAGCAGTACTTC; D gene: TRBD2; clone size: NA; J gene: TRBJ2-7; V gene: TRBV30